This entry lists 6 T cell receptor beta chains sequenced from one sample in a study of blood T cell repertoires in COVID-19. Data came from immunoSEQ multiplex PCR; TCRdb stores just in-frame clones and leaves some out. The profile shows approximately 250,000 clones, roughly 86% of them singletons. Specimen: peripheral blood. All receptors come from a man in his forties with active or convalescent COVID-19.

The chain combines TRBV7-9 with TRBJ1-2; D unclear. Trimming stripped 4 bases from V and 3 bases from J, with 12 bases between. The germline V gene encodes CDR1 SEHNR and CDR2 FQNEAQ (reference sequence). There are 14 residues in the CDR3. This CDR3 is CASSSLKTHYGYTF. DNA for the CDR3: TGTGCCAGCAGCTCGCTCAAGACTCACTATGGCTACACCTTC. The variable domain in full, with the rest retrieved from reference TRBV7-9 and TRBJ1-2, is DTGVSQNPRHKITKRGQNVTFRCDPISEHNRLYWYRQTLGQGPEFLTYFQNEAQLEKSRLLSDRFSAERPKGSFSTLEIQRTEQGDSAMYLCASSSLKTHYGYTFGSGTRLTVV.

The CDR3 DNA sequence: TGTGCCAGCAGTTTGGGAGTAAGCGGTCCCTACGAGCAGTACTTC. The encoded protein is CASSLGVSGPYEQYF. The rearrangement links TRBV27 to TRBJ2-7; D is possibly TRBD2 (5 bases). In germline, CDR1 is MNHEY, CDR2 SMNVEV (reference sequence). Trimming pared 3 bases from V and 2 bases from J, leaving 14 bases between. This CDR3 has 15 residues.

V gene TRBV24-1 combines with J gene TRBJ1-2; 9 bases match TRBD1. V trimming: 7 bases; J trimming: 8 bases; junction bases outside the gene matches: 4. The CDR3 has 12 residues. Germline CDR1 KGHDR, CDR2 SFDVKD. This CDR3 reads CATRGQGYGYTF. The CDR3, as DNA: TGTGCCACCAGGGGACAGGGATACGGCTACACCTTC.

V is TRBV4-1 and J is TRBJ2-3; D is uncertain. This CDR3 region has 14 residues. Looked up from germline, CDR1 is MGHRA and CDR2 is YSYEKL. V was clipped by 4 bases and J by 2 bases, with 10 bases between them. Written as DNA, the CDR3 is TGCGCCAGCAGCCCACTTACTACCACAGATACGCAGTATTTT. Protein product: CASSPLTTTDTQYF.

The gene calls are TRBV19 and TRBJ1-5, with TRBD1 matching over 8 bases. The V gene end was trimmed by 9 bases and the J gene end by 0 bases; junction bases not matched to a gene: 7. This CDR3 has 15 amino acids. Germline-derived CDR1 and CDR2 are LNHDA and SQIVND (reference sequence). In DNA form, the CDR3 reads TGTGCCAGCCGAACGGGACAGGTTAGCAATCAGCCCCAGCATTTT. It yields the protein CASRTGQVSNQPQHF.

The rearrangement joins TRBV6-2 or TRBV6-3 to TRBJ2-1; unclear D gene. V shed 2 bases and J shed 6 bases, with 5 bases lying between them. CDR3 length equals 12 residues. Germline CDR1 and CDR2: MNHEY and SVGEGT. The CDR3 reads CASSYDSNEQFF. As DNA, the CDR3 is TGTGCCAGCAGTTACGACTCCAATGAGCAGTTCTTC.